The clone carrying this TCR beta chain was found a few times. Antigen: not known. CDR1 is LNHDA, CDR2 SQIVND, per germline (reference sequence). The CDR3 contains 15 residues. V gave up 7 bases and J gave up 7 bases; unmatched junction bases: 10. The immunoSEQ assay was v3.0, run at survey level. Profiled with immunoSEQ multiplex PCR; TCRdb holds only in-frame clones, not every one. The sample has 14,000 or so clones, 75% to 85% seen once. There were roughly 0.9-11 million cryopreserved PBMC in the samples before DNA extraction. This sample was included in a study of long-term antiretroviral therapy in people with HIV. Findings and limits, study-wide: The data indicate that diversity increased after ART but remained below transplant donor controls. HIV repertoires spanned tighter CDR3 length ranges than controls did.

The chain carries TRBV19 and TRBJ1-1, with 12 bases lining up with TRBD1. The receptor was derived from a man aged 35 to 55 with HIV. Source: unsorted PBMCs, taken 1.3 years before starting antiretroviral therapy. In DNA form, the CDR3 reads TGTGCCAGTACCCGCCGGGGACAGGGGGCAAGTGAAGCTTTCTTT. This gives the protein CASTRRGQGASEAFF.